This T cell receptor beta chain was profiled in a study of CD8+CD57+ T cells in acquired aplastic anemia (dated by TCRdb to 2016 to 2019). With respect to the entire study: On average, sorted CD4+ and CD8+ cells yielded about 3 ug of extracted DNA, with a range of about 0.19 to 30 ug. For healthy donor samples, the average read count was around 10 million for CD4+ cells and around 12 million for CD8+ cells.

Genomic DNA was used as template for profiling of TCR beta VDJ combinations and CDR3 sequences. An Illumina HiSeq 2000 was the platform used for TCR repertoire sequencing. The published analysis was carried out like this. Repertoire assessment relied on Simpson's diversity index, CDR3 size and DJ length profiles, and TRBV/TRBJ rearrangement plots. Whichever DNA sequence was most abundant in the deep sequencing data was defined as the immunodominant clone. CDR3 amino acid sequences were checked for sharing between subjects and were compared against published repertoires and the VDJdb database. TCRdb handled the public reads itself, with Q25 trimming in fastp and clone calling in MiXCR, and kept productive beta chains. When rows share a CDR3 protein, they turn into one entry using the most common DNA and genes. TCRdb's processing, not the authors', yielded these V and J calls. The sample data list 400,000 to 500,000 distinct CDR3 sequences, and 60% to 80% of these were observed just once. Jointly, the top ten make up under 4.5% of the sample.

In this study, sorted CD4+ and CD8+ T cells from the blood of healthy subjects and of severe aplastic anemia patients had their TCR repertoires deep-sequenced. Ficoll-Paque density gradient centrifugation was used to isolate peripheral blood mononuclear cells. CD4+ and CD8+ T cells were sorted by FACS or magnetic beads before DNA extraction. A word on this clonotype: Its recognized antigen is unknown. No conserved phenylalanine or tryptophan ends this CDR3, so it is likely a read error.

The germline V gene provides CDR1 MNHGY and CDR2 SVAAGI. V and J are truncated by 5 bases and 2 bases respectively, leaving an intervening sequence of 7 bases. The CDR3 comprises 13 residues, both ends counted. The read is trimmed to its CDR3 DNA, 39 bases read in frame from base 1. The paper as a whole reports these results and caveats: Around 30 CD8+ CDR3 sequences were found in both patients and controls but appeared to be highly expressed in patients and within the immunodominant clones of the patients. Patients and healthy controls showed no significant difference in CD8+ Simpson's diversity (P=0.060).

Specimen: sorted CD4+, CD8+, or CD8+CD57+ T cells (not recorded which) from PBMCs. The receptor was isolated from a human donor in good health, serving as a control. The chain was built from TRBV6-9 and TRBJ1-5, with the D segment identity uncertain. The CDR3 loop reads CASSLRRNQPQHL. Read as DNA, the sequence is TGTGCCAGCAGTCTACGGCGCAATCAGCCCCAGCATCTT.